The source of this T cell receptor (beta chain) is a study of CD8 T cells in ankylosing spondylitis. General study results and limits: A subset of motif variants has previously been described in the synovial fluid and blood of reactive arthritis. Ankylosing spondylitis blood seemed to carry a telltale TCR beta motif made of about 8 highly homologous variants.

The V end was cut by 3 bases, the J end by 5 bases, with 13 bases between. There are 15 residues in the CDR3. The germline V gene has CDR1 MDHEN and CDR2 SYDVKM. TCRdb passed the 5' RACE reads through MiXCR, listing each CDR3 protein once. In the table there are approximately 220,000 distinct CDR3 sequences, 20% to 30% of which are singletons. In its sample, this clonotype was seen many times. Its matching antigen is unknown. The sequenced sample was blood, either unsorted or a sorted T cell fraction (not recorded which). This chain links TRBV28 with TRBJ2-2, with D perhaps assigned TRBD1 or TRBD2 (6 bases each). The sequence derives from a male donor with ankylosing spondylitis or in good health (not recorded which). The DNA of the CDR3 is TGTGCCAGCAGTTTCCCCGGGGGCAGGACCGGGGAGCTGTTTTTT. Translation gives CASSFPGGRTGELFF.